One and the same sample provided the 28 T cell receptor beta chains below, sequenced in a study of blood T cell repertoires in COVID-19 (dated by TCRdb to 2018 to 2020). The library was prepared using the immunoSEQ multiplex PCR assay. TCRdb retrieved this table from immuneACCESS and kept in-frame rearrangements only. Not all clones are present; in checked studies, unresolved V genes account for under half, and no reason is known for the remainder. The sample contains more than 40,000 clones, approximately 84% of them found a single time. In total, the top ten clones hold under 3% of the sample. Input material: peripheral blood. The receptors originated from a man aged 50 to 59 with acute or convalescent COVID-19.

The V and J genes are TRBV6-1 and TRBJ2-3, with 8 bases aligning to TRBD1. Germline CDR1 and CDR2: MNHNS and SASEGT. This CDR3 has 15 residues. The junction had 6 bases not matched to a gene; V was cut back by 4 bases and J by 3 bases. Here the CDR3 reads CASSGTGRLTDTQYF. CDR3 DNA sequence: TGTGCCAGCAGTGGGACAGGGCGGTTGACAGATACGCAGTATTTT.

The chain employs TRBV30 and TRBJ1-1, with 7 bases identical to TRBD1. This CDR3 has 16 residues. Germline assignment: CDR1 GTSNPN and CDR2 SVGIG (reference sequence). With V trimmed by 0 bases and J by 0 bases, 7 bases remained unmatched. In DNA, the CDR3 is TGTGCCTGGAGTGTACCAGGGGGGCGGATGAACACTGAAGCTTTCTTT. Amino acid sequence: CAWSVPGGRMNTEAFF.

The chain joins TRBV15 to TRBJ1-1, with 7 bases identical to TRBD1. The ends lost 0 bases at V and 9 bases at J; junction bases unmatched: 10. Germline V gene sequence: CDR1 LNHNV, CDR2 YYDKDF (reference sequence). The CDR3 consists of 15 residues. The CDR3 coding sequence is TGTGCCACCAGCAGAGATCGGGCAGGGGGAGAGCAAGCTTTCTTT. It is translated as CATSRDRAGGEQAFF.

The table lists this clone with a count of one. The chain carries TRBV4-1 and TRBJ2-2; TRBD1 matches at 8 bases. The J segment lost 3 bases and the V segment lost 0 bases, leaving 6 bases of the junction unmatched. CDR3 length equals 17 residues. Germline-derived CDR1 and CDR2 are MGHRA and YSYEKL. CDR3 in DNA: TGCGCCAGCAGCCAAGATAGGAACAGGGGGGACACCGGGGAGCTGTTTTTT. Amino acid sequence: CASSQDRNRGDTGELFF.

V and J are TRBV15 and TRBJ1-5, with TRBD1 as a possible D gene (5 bases). With 3 bases removed from V and 10 bases from J, the gap between germline ends came to 10 bases. Looked up from germline, CDR1 is LNHNV and CDR2 is YYDKDF (reference sequence). This CDR3 has 12 amino acids. The CDR3 here is CATSRDQGPQHF. The DNA for the CDR3 is TGTGCCACCAGCAGGGACCAGGGACCCCAGCATTTT.

This clone was recorded a few times. This chain connects TRBV7-2 to TRBJ2-3; 8 bases are shared with TRBD1. V dropped 6 bases and J dropped 4; count of bases not matched to a gene: 9. The CDR3 has 15 amino acids. The germline V gene encodes CDR1 SGHTA and CDR2 FQGNSA. This CDR3 reads CASSWDRPPPDTQYF. As DNA, the CDR3 is TGTGCCAGCAGTTGGGACAGGCCGCCCCCAGATACGCAGTATTTT.

The chain links TRBV9 to TRBJ1-1, with D tentatively TRBD1 (5 bases). Germline V lookup: CDR1 SGDLS, CDR2 YYNGEE. The ends were cut back, 4 bases at V and 2 bases at J, with 12 bases in the middle. The CDR3 consists of 14 residues. In nucleotides, the CDR3 is TGTGCCAGCAGCCCAGGGCTGAGCAACACTGAAGCTTTCTTT. The encoded protein is CASSPGLSNTEAFF.

The rearrangement uses TRBV7-8 and TRBJ1-3; no definite D call. Germline loops: CDR1 SGHVS, CDR2 FQNEAQ. The CDR3 loop spans 17 amino acids. The V end lost 4 bases, the J end lost 0 bases, and 16 bases lay between the germline ends. In DNA, the CDR3 is TGTGCCAGCAGCTCCCGTGAAGGCAGGTTCTCTGGAAACACCATATATTTT. Its translation is CASSSREGRFSGNTIYF.

The rearrangement uses TRBV19 and TRBJ2-7, with TRBD2 as a possible D gene (5 bases). Trimming removed 5 bases at V and 3 bases at J, with 23 bases between. The CDR3 covers 17 residues. The germline CDR1 and CDR2 sequences are LNHDA and SQIVND (reference sequence). The CDR3 DNA reads TGTGCCAGTAGTGCAGGACTCTATGGGAAACGGAACTACGAGCAGTACTTC. Protein sequence: CASSAGLYGKRNYEQYF.

The chain links TRBV6-1 to TRBJ2-7, with 9 bases that match TRBD2. Germline assignment: CDR1 MNHNS and CDR2 SASEGT. This CDR3 is 13 amino acids long. Germline trimming cut 6 bases from V and 3 bases from J; bases unmatched to any gene: 3. CDR3 bases: TGTGCCAGCAGGACTAGCGGTAACTACGAGCAGTACTTC. The encoded protein is CASRTSGNYEQYF.

The V call is TRBV19, the J call TRBJ1-5; 9 bases agree with TRBD1. This CDR3 has 16 amino acids. With 10 bases clipped from V and 5 bases from J, the junction kept 15 bases outside the gene matches. Germline V gene sequence: CDR1 LNHDA, CDR2 SQIVND (reference sequence). The DNA for the CDR3 is TGTGCCACCTCGAAGATGGGGACAGGGATGTATCAGCCCCAGCATTTT. Translating it yields CATSKMGTGMYQPQHF.

V gene TRBV5-1 combines with J gene TRBJ2-3; 7 bases map to TRBD1. J lost 0 bases, V lost 0 bases, and 4 bases had no gene match. Germline CDR1 is SGHRS and CDR2 is YFSETQ. This CDR3 comprises 16 residues. CDR3: CASSLATGESTDTQYF. The CDR3 DNA reads TGCGCCAGCAGCTTGGCAACAGGGGAAAGCACAGATACGCAGTATTTT.

The chain employs TRBV7-9 and TRBJ2-7, with 10 bases fitting TRBD2. V was clipped by 2 bases and J by 5 bases; unmatched bases: 12. The CDR3 spans 17 residues. Germline V gene lookup returns CDR1 SEHNR and CDR2 FQNEAQ (reference sequence). The DNA of the CDR3 is TGTGCCAGCAGCTTAACACTAGCGGGGATAGATGGCGACGAGCAGTACTTC. Translation gives CASSLTLAGIDGDEQYF. Variable domain in full (rest from reference TRBV7-9 and TRBJ2-7): DTGVSQNPRHKITKRGQNVTFRCDPISEHNRLYWYRQTLGQGPEFLTYFQNEAQLEKSRLLSDRFSAERPKGSFSTLEIQRTEQGDSAMYLCASSLTLAGIDGDEQYFGPGTRLTVT.

The chain uses TRBV4-1 and TRBJ2-3; 7 nucleotides agree with TRBD2. Germline loops: CDR1 MGHRA, CDR2 YSYEKL. V lost 7 bases and J lost 0; bases outside the gene matches: 19. The CDR3 extends over 19 amino acids. CDR3 in amino acids: CASTAGGLADVFSTDTQYF. In nucleotides, the CDR3 is TGCGCCAGCACTGCAGGCGGGCTAGCGGACGTCTTTAGCACAGATACGCAGTATTTT.

The gene calls are TRBV5-1 and TRBJ1-2, with TRBD1 identical over 7 bases. The CDR3 totals 14 residues. Germline V lookup: CDR1 SGHRS, CDR2 YFSETQ. V was pared by 4 bases and J by 3 bases, with 6 bases of the junction left unmatched. This CDR3 is CASSPGQAHYGYTF. The CDR3 nucleotides are TGCGCCAGCAGCCCTGGACAGGCCCACTATGGCTACACCTTC.

Only one count was recorded for this clone. V usage is TRBV18 and J usage is TRBJ1-3; D not resolved. Looked up from germline, CDR1 is KGHSH and CDR2 is LQKENI. V shed 3 bases and J shed 0 bases, with 9 bases lying between them. This CDR3 is 15 amino acids long. CDR3 DNA sequence: TGTGCCAGCTCACCGGAAAACTACTCTGGAAACACCATATATTTT. Translation: CASSPENYSGNTIYF.

The chain combines TRBV15 with TRBJ1-6; TRBD1 matches at 7 bases. The CDR3 has 16 amino acids. The germline CDR1 and CDR2 sequences are LNHNV and YYDKDF (reference sequence). The trim removed 6 bases at V and 7 bases at J, leaving 12 bases unmatched. The CDR3 DNA reads as TGTGCCACCAGGCGATCCAGACAGGGTTCCAATTCACCCCTCCACTTT. Translating it yields CATRRSRQGSNSPLHF.

In this sample, this clone turned up once. The chain carries TRBV6-5 and TRBJ1-1; 7 bases fit TRBD1. The trim removed 0 bases at V and 11 bases at J, leaving 12 bases unmatched. This CDR3 spans 15 amino acids. CDR1 is MNHEY and CDR2 is SVGAGI in the germline V gene. This CDR3 reads CASSYSSGGGGRAFF. In DNA, the CDR3 is TGTGCCAGCAGTTACTCGAGCGGAGGGGGCGGTAGGGCTTTCTTT.

This rearrangement joins TRBV3-1 (or the pseudogene TRBV3-2) to TRBJ2-1; 7 nucleotides align to TRBD1. V lost 5 bases, J lost 11 bases, and 18 bases stayed unmatched. CDR1 and CDR2 from the germline V gene are LGHDT and YNNKEL (reference sequence). There are 16 residues in the CDR3. The CDR3 spells CASSSPGTASTMKQFF. The CDR3, as DNA: TGTGCCAGCAGCTCACCCGGGACAGCTTCGACAATGAAGCAGTTCTTC.

The chain joins TRBV5-1 to TRBJ2-6; 7 bases are shared with TRBD1. The CDR3 consists of 18 residues. The V gene's germline CDR1 is SGHRS and CDR2 YFSETQ. Trimming cost V 3 bases and J 0 bases; bases outside gene matches: 9. The CDR3, as DNA: TGCGCCAGCAGCTCTTGGGGACAGAGTACCTCTGGGGCCAACGTCCTGACTTTC. Protein: CASSSWGQSTSGANVLTF.

The chain recombines TRBV19 with TRBJ1-4, with a weak D call TRBD1 (5 bases). The V end lost 3 bases, the J end lost 5 bases, and 10 bases lay between the germline ends. This CDR3 comprises 14 residues. The germline gives CDR1 LNHDA, CDR2 SQIVND (reference sequence). The chain's CDR3 is CASSILTANEKLFF. DNA of the CDR3: TGTGCCAGTAGTATTTTGACAGCCAATGAAAAACTGTTTTTT.

The chain employs TRBV6-4 and TRBJ2-2; D possibly corresponds to TRBD2 (7 bases). The ends were cut back, 3 bases at V and 5 bases at J, with 16 bases in the middle. The CDR3 runs 16 residues. Germline loops: CDR1 MRHNA, CDR2 SNTAGT. The CDR3 here is CASSESGTHQTGELFF. DNA of the CDR3: TGTGCCAGCAGTGAAAGCGGGACACACCAAACCGGGGAGCTGTTTTTT.

The chain links TRBV11-2 to TRBJ1-3; D is undetermined. The V end was cut by 4 bases, the J end by 0 bases, with 7 bases between. Germline CDR1 and CDR2: SGHAT and FQNNGV. This CDR3 region has 14 residues. CDR3 residues: CASSSGFSGNTIYF. The CDR3 DNA follows: TGTGCCAGCAGCTCGGGGTTCTCTGGAAACACCATATATTTT.

The chain has TRBV7-9 and TRBJ2-1, with 9 nucleotides matching TRBD2. The CDR3 extends over 14 amino acids. The trim removed 5 bases at V and 6 bases at J, leaving 5 bases unmatched. The V gene's germline CDR1 is SEHNR and CDR2 FQNEAQ (reference sequence). CDR3 nucleotides: TGTGCCAGCAGCCTCCTAGCGGGACCCAATGAGCAGTTCTTC. Protein sequence: CASSLLAGPNEQFF.

This chain links TRBV12-3 or TRBV12-4 with TRBJ1-5, with D possibly matching TRBD1 (6 bases). CDR3 length equals 12 residues. Trimming pared 6 bases from V and 7 bases from J, leaving 10 bases between. CDR3 sequence reads: CASSVQGQPQHF. CDR3 coding DNA: TGTGCCAGCAGCGTACAGGGACAGCCCCAGCATTTT.

CDR3 in amino acids: CASSPLAAPTYEQYF. CDR3 DNA sequence: TGTGCCAGTAGCCCACTAGCGGCGCCTACCTACGAGCAGTACTTC. This sequence joins TRBV19 and TRBJ2-7, with TRBD2 matching 8 bases. V dropped 6 bases and J dropped 2; count of bases not matched to a gene: 9. Germline V lookup: CDR1 LNHDA, CDR2 SQIVND (reference sequence). The length of the CDR3 is 15 residues.

The chain joins TRBV11-3 to TRBJ2-2; D is undetermined. Per the germline V gene, CDR1 is SGHNT and CDR2 is YENEEA. Trimming took 5 bases from V and 2 from J, leaving 9 bases between them. The CDR3 runs to 14 residues. The CDR3 DNA sequence: TGTGCCAGCAGCGTCGACATCAACACCGGGGAGCTGTTTTTT. This codes for CASSVDINTGELFF.

V gene TRBV18 combines with J gene TRBJ1-5; no firm D call. Germline V gene data show CDR1 as KGHSH and CDR2 as LQKENI. Deletions cut 2 bases from V and 6 bases from J, with 5 bases between. The CDR3 runs to 12 residues. CDR3 DNA sequence: TGTGCCAGCTCACCAGGGCCTCAGCCCCAGCATTTT. Translating it yields CASSPGPQPQHF.